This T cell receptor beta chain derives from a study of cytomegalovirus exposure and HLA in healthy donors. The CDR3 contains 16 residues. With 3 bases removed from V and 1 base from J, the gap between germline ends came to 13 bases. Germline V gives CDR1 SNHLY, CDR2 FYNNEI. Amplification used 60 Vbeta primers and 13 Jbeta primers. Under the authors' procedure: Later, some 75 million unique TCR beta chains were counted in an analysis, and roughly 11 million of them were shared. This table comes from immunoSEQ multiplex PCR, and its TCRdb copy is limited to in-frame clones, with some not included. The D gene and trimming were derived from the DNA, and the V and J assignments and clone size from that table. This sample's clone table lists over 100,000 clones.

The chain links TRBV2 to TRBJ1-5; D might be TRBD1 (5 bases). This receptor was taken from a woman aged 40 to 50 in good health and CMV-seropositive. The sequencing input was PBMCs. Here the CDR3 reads CASSDGQGMSNQPQHF. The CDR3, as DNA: TGTGCCAGCAGTGATGGGCAGGGCATGAGCAATCAGCCCCAGCATTTT.